The clone carrying this TCR beta chain has a handful of counts. The time point denotes: patch test 2, 6 weeks after DPC sensitization. Sample treatment: therapeutic diphenylcyclopropenone sensitization with weekly scalp DPC. CDR1 is SGHRS, CDR2 YFSETQ, per germline. V was clipped by 0 bases and J by 10 bases, with 14 bases between them. The CDR3 covers 14 residues. This entry is derived from a study of human T cells and chemical hapten exposure. TCRdb redid the calling of the RACE reads with MiXCR, one entry per CDR3 protein. The table lists under 90,000 distinct CDR3 sequences, 7.5% to 9.5% of them singletons, with around 3% in the top ten.

Material: whole blood, obtained in connection with sensitization to the hapten diphenylcyclopropenone (DPC). The clonotype comes from a woman between 45 and 60 years old with alopecia areata. Some clones in this sample may be carry-over from other donors' samples. The V call is TRBV5-1, the J call TRBJ2-1; D tentatively fits TRBD1 or TRBD2 (5 bases each). The CDR3 nucleotides are TGCGCCAGCAGCTTGGAGGGACCGCCAGTAGAGCAGTTCTTC. This gives the protein CASSLEGPPVEQFF.